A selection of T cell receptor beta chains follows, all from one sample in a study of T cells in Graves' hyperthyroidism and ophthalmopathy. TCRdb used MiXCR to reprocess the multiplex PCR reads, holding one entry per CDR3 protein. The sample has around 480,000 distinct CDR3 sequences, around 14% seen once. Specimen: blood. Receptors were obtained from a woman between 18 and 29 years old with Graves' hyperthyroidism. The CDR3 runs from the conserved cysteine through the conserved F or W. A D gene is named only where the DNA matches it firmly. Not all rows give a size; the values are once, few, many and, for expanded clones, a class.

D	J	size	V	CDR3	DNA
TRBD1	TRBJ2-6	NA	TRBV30	CACTLGQGFSWRANVLTF	TGTGCCTGTACCCTAGGACAGGGTTTCTCCTGGAGGGCCAACGTCCTGACTTTC
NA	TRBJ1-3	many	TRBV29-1	CSVGVADKLYF	TGCAGCGTTGGGGTGGCAGATAAACTATATTTT
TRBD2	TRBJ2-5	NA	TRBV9	CASSVVGLAEETQYF	TGTGCCAGCAGCGTCGTTGGGCTAGCGGAAGAGACCCAGTACTTC
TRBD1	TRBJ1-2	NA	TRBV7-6	CASSSLTDRVSGYTF	TGTGCCAGCAGCTCATTAACCGACAGGGTGTCTGGCTACACCTTC
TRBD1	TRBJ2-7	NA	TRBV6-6	CASSYERRGTYEQYF	TGTGCCAGCAGTTACGAGCGCAGGGGGACCTACGAGCAGTACTTC
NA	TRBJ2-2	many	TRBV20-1	CSARDSRGGTGELFF	TGCAGTGCTAGAGATTCGAGGGGCGGAACCGGGGAGCTGTTTTTT
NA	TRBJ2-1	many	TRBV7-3	CASSLRGSKDEQFF	TGTGCCAGCAGCTTAAGGGGTAGTAAGGATGAGCAGTTCTTC
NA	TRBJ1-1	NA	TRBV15	CATSRQQGGNTEAFF	TGTGCCACCAGCAGGCAACAGGGTGGGAACACTGAAGCTTTCTTT
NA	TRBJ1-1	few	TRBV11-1	CASSPQEGVVRLKRDTEAFF	TGTGCCAGCAGCCCCCAGGAAGGGGTGGTACGTTTGAAAAGAGACACTGAAGCTTTCTTT
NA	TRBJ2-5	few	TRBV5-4	CASLYPLSRELHETQYF	TGTGCCAGCCTATATCCCTTGTCACGGGAGCTTCACGAGACCCAGTACTTC
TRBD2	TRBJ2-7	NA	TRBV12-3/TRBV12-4	CASRPTSGSLYEQYF	TGTGCCAGCAGACCAACTAGCGGGAGCCTCTACGAGCAGTACTTC
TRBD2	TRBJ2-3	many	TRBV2	CASSEVGLGAGGDTQYF	TGTGCCAGCAGTGAAGTGGGACTAGGAGCGGGAGGAGATACGCAGTATTTT
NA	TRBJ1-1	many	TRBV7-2	CASSFSGFRAEAFF	TGTGCCAGCAGCTTTTCCGGGTTCCGCGCTGAAGCTTTCTTT
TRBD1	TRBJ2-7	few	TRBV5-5	CASSPAGQGYEQYF	TGTGCCAGCAGCCCCGCGGGACAGGGTTACGAGCAGTACTTC
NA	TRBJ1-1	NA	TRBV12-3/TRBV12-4	CASSLVEPEAFF	TGTGCCAGCAGCCTAGTAGAGCCAGAAGCTTTCTTT
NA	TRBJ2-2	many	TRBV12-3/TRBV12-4	CATMKLLRSTGELFF	TGTGCCACCATGAAGCTTCTGCGAAGCACCGGGGAGCTGTTTTTT
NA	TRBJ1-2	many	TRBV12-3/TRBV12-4	CATLGWGTKGYTF	TGTGCCACCCTGGGGTGGGGTACTAAAGGCTACACCTTC
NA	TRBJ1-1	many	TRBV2	CASSEEGMNTEAFF	TGTGCCAGCAGTGAAGAGGGGATGAACACTGAAGCTTTCTTT
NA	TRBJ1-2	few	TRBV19	CASSIGSVTYGYTF	TGTGCCAGTAGTATAGGGTCAGTTACCTATGGCTACACCTTC
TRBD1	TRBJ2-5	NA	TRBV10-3	CAIWAGGAETQYF	TGTGCCATCTGGGCAGGGGGCGCGGAGACCCAGTACTTC
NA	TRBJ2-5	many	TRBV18	CASSPPRLEETQYF	TGTGCCAGCTCACCACCGAGACTAGAAGAGACCCAGTACTTC
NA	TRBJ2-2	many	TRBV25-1	CASSETRGTGELFF	TGTGCCAGCAGTGAAACAAGGGGCACCGGGGAGCTGTTTTTT
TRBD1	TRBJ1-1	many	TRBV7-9	CASSSGDRGNTEAFF	TGTGCCAGCAGCTCCGGGGACAGGGGGAACACTGAAGCTTTCTTT
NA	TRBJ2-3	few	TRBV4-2	CASSQEWGTSTDTQYF	TGTGCCAGCAGCCAAGAATGGGGGACTAGCACAGATACGCAGTATTTT
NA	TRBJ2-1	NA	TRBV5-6	CASSLRVLEQFF	TGTGCCAGCAGCTTGCGAGTTCTGGAGCAGTTCTTC
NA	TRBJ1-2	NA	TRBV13	CASSLAGAGYTF	TGTGCCAGCAGCTTGGCTGGGGCGGGCTACACCTTC
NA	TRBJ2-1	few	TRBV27	CASSFISGASSYNEQFF	TGTGCCAGCAGTTTCATTAGCGGTGCTAGCTCCTACAATGAGCAGTTCTTC
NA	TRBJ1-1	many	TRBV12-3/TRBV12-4	CASNLTPEDEAFF	TGTGCCAGCAATCTTACCCCAGAAGACGAAGCTTTCTTT
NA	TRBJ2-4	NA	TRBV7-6	CASSSDLAKNIQYF	TGTGCCAGCAGTTCAGACCTAGCCAAAAACATTCAGTACTTC
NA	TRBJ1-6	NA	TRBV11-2	CASSLGFNSPLHF	TGTGCCAGCAGCTTAGGGTTTAATTCACCCCTCCACTTT
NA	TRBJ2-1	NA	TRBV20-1	CSASSASDYNEQFF	TGCAGTGCTAGTAGTGCTAGCGACTACAATGAGCAGTTCTTC
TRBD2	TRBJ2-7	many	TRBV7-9	CASSEKLAGGSYEQYF	TGTGCCAGCAGCGAAAAACTAGCGGGAGGTTCCTACGAGCAGTACTTC
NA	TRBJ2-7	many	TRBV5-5	CASSAGSRGGYEQYF	TGTGCCAGCAGCGCCGGGTCCCGCGGTGGCTACGAGCAGTACTTC
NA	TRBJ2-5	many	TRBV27	CASSLAQYQETQYF	TGTGCCAGCAGTTTAGCCCAGTACCAAGAGACCCAGTACTTC
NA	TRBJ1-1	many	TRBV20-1	CSAQEGGTEAFF	TGCAGTGCCCAGGAGGGGGGTACTGAAGCTTTCTTT
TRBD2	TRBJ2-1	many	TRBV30	CAWSVLRTSGGNNEQFF	TGTGCCTGGAGTGTTCTCCGGACTAGCGGGGGGAACAATGAGCAGTTCTTC
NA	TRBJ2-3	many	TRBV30	CAWSLHQGPTDTQYF	TGTGCCTGGAGTTTGCATCAGGGACCCACAGATACGCAGTATTTT
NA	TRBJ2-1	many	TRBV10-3	CAISELGVFNEQFF	TGTGCCATCAGTGAGTTAGGTGTTTTCAATGAGCAGTTCTTC
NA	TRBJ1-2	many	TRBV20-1	CSATGGSLYGYTF	TGCAGTGCTACCGGTGGCAGTCTCTATGGCTACACCTTC
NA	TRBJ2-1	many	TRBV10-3	CAITSPGLDPSYNEQFF	TGTGCCATCACCAGCCCGGGACTCGACCCTTCCTACAATGAGCAGTTCTTC
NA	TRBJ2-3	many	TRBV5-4	CASSSSGPGTDTQYF	TGTGCCAGCAGCTCTAGTGGCCCAGGCACAGATACGCAGTATTTT
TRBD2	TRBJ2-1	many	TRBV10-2	CASRGSGRNYNEQFF	TGCGCCAGCAGAGGTAGCGGGAGAAACTATAATGAGCAGTTCTTC
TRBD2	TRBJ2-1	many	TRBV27	CASRKGGEVPYNEQFF	TGTGCCAGCAGAAAGGGAGGGGAGGTCCCCTACAATGAGCAGTTCTTC
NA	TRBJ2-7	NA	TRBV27	CASSYSPLDLQGGEQYF	TGTGCCAGCAGTTACTCCCCTCTCGACTTACAAGGGGGCGAGCAGTACTTC
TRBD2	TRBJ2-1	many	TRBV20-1	CSASGRAGDEQFF	TGCAGTGCTAGCGGGAGGGCCGGGGATGAGCAGTTCTTC
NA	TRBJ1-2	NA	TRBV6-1	CASTTTDNYGYTF	TGTGCCAGCACTACGACCGATAACTATGGCTACACCTTC
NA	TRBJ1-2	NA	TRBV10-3	CAISEARSGRVLGGYTF	TGTGCCATCAGTGAGGCCCGGAGTGGCAGGGTCCTAGGTGGCTACACCTTC
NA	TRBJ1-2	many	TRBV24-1	CATSEPDRFIGYTF	TGTGCCACCAGTGAACCCGACAGGTTCATTGGCTACACCTTC
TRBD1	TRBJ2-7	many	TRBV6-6	CASSYQDRGYEQYF	TGTGCCAGCAGTTACCAGGACAGGGGCTACGAGCAGTACTTC